The rows below give T cell receptor beta chains drawn from one sample of a study of T cell changes during pregnancy in multiple sclerosis. Produced via immunoSEQ multiplex PCR; TCRdb's table is partial and in-frame only. In the table there are around 40,000 clones, roughly nine tenths of which are singletons. The sequencing used CD4+ T cells from peripheral blood mononuclear cells, collected in the third trimester of pregnancy. These receptors all come from a female donor in good health, enrolled as a control in a pregnancy study. Each CDR3 is given with its conserved first and last residue. A D gene is named only where the DNA matches it firmly. Only some rows state a clone size, as once, few, many or a class for expanded clones.

d_call: TRBD2; j_call: TRBJ2-1; clone_size: once; v_call: TRBV10-3; cdr3_aa: CAISYTSGGADNEQFF; cdr3_nt: TGTGCCATCAGTTATACTAGCGGGGGGGCAGACAATGAGCAGTTCTTC
d_call: .; j_call: TRBJ1-5; clone_size: once; v_call: TRBV2; cdr3_aa: CASSYRYNQPQHF; cdr3_nt: TGTGCCAGCAGTTACAGGTACAATCAGCCCCAGCATTTT
d_call: TRBD2; j_call: TRBJ2-5; clone_size: .; v_call: TRBV29-1; cdr3_aa: CSVLAFVEETQYF; cdr3_nt: TGCAGCGTACTAGCGTTTGTCGAGGAGACCCAGTACTTC
d_call: .; j_call: TRBJ1-5; clone_size: once; v_call: TRBV20-1; cdr3_aa: CSTGGNQPQHF; cdr3_nt: TGCAGTACAGGAGGCAATCAGCCCCAGCATTTT
d_call: .; j_call: TRBJ1-4; clone_size: .; v_call: TRBV7-2; cdr3_aa: CASSFFPAGGNEKLFF; cdr3_nt: TGTGCCAGCAGCTTTTTCCCTGCGGGAGGTAATGAAAAACTGTTTTTT
d_call: .; j_call: TRBJ1-2; clone_size: .; v_call: TRBV18; cdr3_aa: CASSPSSGDYGYTF; cdr3_nt: TGTGCCAGCTCACCTTCTTCAGGGGACTATGGCTACACCTTC
d_call: TRBD2; j_call: TRBJ2-3; clone_size: .; v_call: TRBV4-1; cdr3_aa: CASSQVWLAGAPDTQYF; cdr3_nt: TGCGCCAGCAGCCAAGTTTGGCTAGCGGGAGCCCCAGATACGCAGTATTTT
d_call: .; j_call: TRBJ2-3; clone_size: .; v_call: TRBV10-1; cdr3_aa: CASSEWAVGTDTQYF; cdr3_nt: TGCGCCAGCAGTGAATGGGCAGTCGGCACAGATACGCAGTATTTT
d_call: .; j_call: TRBJ1-5; clone_size: .; v_call: TRBV12-5; cdr3_aa: CASGLVLGGLGQPQHF; cdr3_nt: TGTGCTAGTGGTTTGGTACTTGGAGGCCTAGGGCAGCCCCAGCATTTT
d_call: TRBD2; j_call: TRBJ2-7; clone_size: .; v_call: TRBV6-1; cdr3_aa: CASSERPAGGLYEQYF; cdr3_nt: TGTGCCAGCAGTGAACGGCCAGCGGGGGGGCTGTACGAGCAGTACTTC
d_call: .; j_call: TRBJ1-5; clone_size: .; v_call: TRBV19; cdr3_aa: CASSTTRQRSNQPQHF; cdr3_nt: TGTGCCAGTAGTACTACGAGACAGAGAAGCAATCAGCCCCAGCATTTT
d_call: .; j_call: TRBJ1-5; clone_size: .; v_call: TRBV5-6; cdr3_aa: CASSLFAGTENQPQHF; cdr3_nt: TGTGCCAGCAGCTTGTTTGCCGGGACTGAGAATCAGCCCCAGCATTTT
d_call: .; j_call: TRBJ1-1; clone_size: .; v_call: TRBV6-6; cdr3_aa: CASSRDGTEAFF; cdr3_nt: TGTGCCAGCAGCAGGGATGGGACTGAAGCTTTCTTT
d_call: TRBD2; j_call: TRBJ2-5; clone_size: .; v_call: TRBV7-3; cdr3_aa: CASSKQTNSGGLETQYF; cdr3_nt: TGTGCCAGCAGCAAACAGACCAATAGCGGGGGGTTGGAGACCCAGTACTTC
d_call: TRBD1; j_call: TRBJ2-7; clone_size: .; v_call: TRBV6-5; cdr3_aa: CASSYSGQAVGYEQYF; cdr3_nt: TGTGCCAGCAGTTACTCCGGACAGGCAGTCGGCTACGAGCAGTACTTC
d_call: .; j_call: TRBJ2-3; clone_size: .; v_call: TRBV30; cdr3_aa: CAWSRLSSGDTQYF; cdr3_nt: TGTGCCTGGAGTCGTCTCTCCAGCGGAGATACGCAGTATTTT
d_call: .; j_call: TRBJ2-3; clone_size: .; v_call: TRBV6-5; cdr3_aa: CASSFRVTATDTQYF; cdr3_nt: TGTGCCAGCAGTTTCCGGGTCACCGCCACAGATACGCAGTATTTT
d_call: .; j_call: TRBJ2-5; clone_size: .; v_call: TRBV18; cdr3_aa: CASSPQAGVQETQYF; cdr3_nt: TGTGCCAGCTCACCACAGGCAGGGGTTCAAGAGACCCAGTACTTC
d_call: TRBD1; j_call: TRBJ1-2; clone_size: .; v_call: TRBV14; cdr3_aa: CASSREKRTGSYHRGGYTF; cdr3_nt: TGTGCCAGCAGCCGTGAAAAGAGGACAGGGTCGTATCACCGGGGTGGCTACACCTTC
d_call: TRBD1; j_call: TRBJ1-1; clone_size: once; v_call: TRBV7-9; cdr3_aa: CASSLGDRKNTEAFF; cdr3_nt: TGTGCCAGCAGCTTAGGGGACAGAAAGAACACTGAAGCTTTCTTT
d_call: TRBD2; j_call: TRBJ2-1; clone_size: .; v_call: TRBV5-1; cdr3_aa: CASSLAGGGYNEQFF; cdr3_nt: TGCGCCAGCAGCTTGGCTGGCGGGGGCTACAATGAGCAGTTCTTC
d_call: TRBD1; j_call: TRBJ2-1; clone_size: .; v_call: TRBV7-3; cdr3_aa: CASGGQGADNEQFF; cdr3_nt: TGTGCCAGCGGAGGGCAGGGGGCGGACAATGAGCAGTTCTTC
d_call: .; j_call: TRBJ2-2; clone_size: few; v_call: TRBV2; cdr3_aa: CASQEGPNTGELFF; cdr3_nt: TGTGCCAGCCAGGAGGGGCCGAACACCGGGGAGCTGTTTTTT
d_call: .; j_call: TRBJ1-1; clone_size: .; v_call: TRBV10-3; cdr3_aa: CAISESITLSAEAFF; cdr3_nt: TGTGCCATCAGTGAGTCAATAACGTTGAGCGCTGAAGCTTTCTTT
d_call: TRBD2; j_call: TRBJ2-3; clone_size: .; v_call: TRBV7-2; cdr3_aa: CASSTSAGAGTDTQYF; cdr3_nt: TGTGCCAGCTCCACGTCGGCGGGAGCGGGCACAGATACGCAGTATTTT
d_call: TRBD2; j_call: TRBJ2-5; clone_size: .; v_call: TRBV10-3; cdr3_aa: CAIGTSGGPGETQYF; cdr3_nt: TGTGCCATCGGGACTAGCGGGGGCCCAGGGGAGACCCAGTACTTC
d_call: TRBD2; j_call: TRBJ2-7; clone_size: .; v_call: TRBV27; cdr3_aa: CASSLWGTSGSYEQYF; cdr3_nt: TGTGCCAGCAGTCTATGGGGGACTAGCGGCTCCTACGAGCAGTACTTC
d_call: TRBD2; j_call: TRBJ2-7; clone_size: once; v_call: TRBV7-6; cdr3_aa: CASSSGLDYEQYF; cdr3_nt: TGTGCCAGCAGCTCGGGACTAGACTACGAGCAGTACTTC
d_call: .; j_call: TRBJ2-7; clone_size: .; v_call: TRBV2; cdr3_aa: CASSSGRLSYEQYF; cdr3_nt: TGTGCCAGCAGCAGCGGCAGACTCTCCTACGAGCAGTACTTC
d_call: TRBD2; j_call: TRBJ2-5; clone_size: .; v_call: TRBV19; cdr3_aa: CASSRLAGGETQYF; cdr3_nt: TGTGCCAGTAGTAGACTAGCGGGAGGCGAGACCCAGTACTTC
d_call: .; j_call: TRBJ1-5; clone_size: .; v_call: TRBV10-3; cdr3_aa: CAISESRAGQGNQPQHF; cdr3_nt: TGTGCCATCAGTGAGTCGCGGGCGGGGCAGGGCAATCAGCCCCAGCATTTT
d_call: TRBD2; j_call: TRBJ2-2; clone_size: .; v_call: TRBV18; cdr3_aa: CASSPPNAGGPGELFF; cdr3_nt: TGTGCCAGCTCACCACCCAATGCGGGAGGGCCCGGGGAGCTGTTTTTT
d_call: TRBD1; j_call: TRBJ1-5; clone_size: .; v_call: TRBV19; cdr3_aa: CASTFGTGARPQHF; cdr3_nt: TGTGCCAGTACCTTCGGGACAGGGGCTCGGCCCCAGCATTTT
d_call: TRBD1; j_call: TRBJ2-4; clone_size: .; v_call: TRBV19; cdr3_aa: CASSGMGLGQGGDIQYF; cdr3_nt: TGTGCCAGTAGTGGAATGGGACTGGGACAGGGGGGGGACATTCAGTACTTC
d_call: TRBD2; j_call: TRBJ2-2; clone_size: .; v_call: TRBV28; cdr3_aa: CASNIAGEAGELFF; cdr3_nt: TGTGCCAGCAATATAGCGGGAGAGGCCGGGGAGCTGTTTTTT
d_call: TRBD1; j_call: TRBJ1-1; clone_size: .; v_call: TRBV6-1; cdr3_aa: CASSSTGRNTEAFF; cdr3_nt: TGTGCCAGCAGTTCGACAGGGCGGAACACTGAAGCTTTCTTT
d_call: .; j_call: TRBJ1-1; clone_size: .; v_call: TRBV7-9; cdr3_aa: CASSSSNRVTSWTEAFF; cdr3_nt: TGTGCCAGCAGCTCGTCAAATAGGGTGACTAGTTGGACTGAAGCTTTCTTT
d_call: .; j_call: TRBJ2-7; clone_size: .; v_call: TRBV9; cdr3_aa: CASSVYGSSYEQYF; cdr3_nt: TGTGCCAGCAGCGTCTACGGGAGCTCCTACGAGCAGTACTTC
d_call: .; j_call: TRBJ1-1; clone_size: .; v_call: TRBV15; cdr3_aa: CATSREGREEAFF; cdr3_nt: TGTGCCACCAGCAGAGAAGGAAGGGAGGAAGCTTTCTTT